The count of the clone carrying this T cell receptor (beta chain) is one. Antigen specificity is unknown. The study amplified TCR beta CDR3 regions using RNA transcripts. Scientists carried out first-round RT-PCR using HTBI primers and then a second-round multiplex PCR. One entry per CDR3 protein, called by TCRdb with MiXCR from the multiplex PCR reads. Among approximately 700,000 distinct CDR3 sequences listed, 35% to 50% were seen once. The authors diagnosed from clinical symptoms, serum thyroxine, TRAb, thyroid ultrasound and orbital computed tomography. This record belongs to a study of Graves' ophthalmopathy and Graves' hyperthyroidism. Overall study results and limits: Most thyroid-expanded clonotypes exceeding 0.001 frequency were also found in blood. Progression of ophthalmopathy was predicted by the model with about 67% sensitivity and around 72% specificity.

The CDR3 spans 15 residues. The germline V gene encodes CDR1 SGDLS and CDR2 YYNGEE. Trimming took 4 bases from V and 2 from J; bases not matched to a gene: 6. The material sequenced was peripheral blood. The receptor comes from an adult man with Graves' ophthalmopathy. The genes are TRBV9 and TRBJ1-3; TRBD1 aligns across 7 bases. The CDR3 spells CASSPTGTPGNTIYF. The CDR3 DNA follows: TGTGCCAGCAGCCCGACAGGGACCCCTGGAAACACCATATATTTT.